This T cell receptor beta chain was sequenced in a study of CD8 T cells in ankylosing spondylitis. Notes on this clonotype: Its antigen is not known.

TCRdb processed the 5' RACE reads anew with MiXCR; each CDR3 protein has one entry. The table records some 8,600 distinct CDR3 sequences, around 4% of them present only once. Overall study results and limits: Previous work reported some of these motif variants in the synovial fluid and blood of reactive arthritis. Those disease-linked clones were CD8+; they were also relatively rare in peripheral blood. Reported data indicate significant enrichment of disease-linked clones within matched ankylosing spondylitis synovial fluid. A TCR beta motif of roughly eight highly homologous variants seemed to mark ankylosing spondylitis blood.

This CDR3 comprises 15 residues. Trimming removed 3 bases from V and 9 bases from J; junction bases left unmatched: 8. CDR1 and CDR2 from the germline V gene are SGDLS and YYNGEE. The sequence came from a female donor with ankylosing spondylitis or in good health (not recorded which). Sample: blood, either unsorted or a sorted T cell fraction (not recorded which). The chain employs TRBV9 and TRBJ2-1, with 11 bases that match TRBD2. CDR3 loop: CASSATSGGPREQFF. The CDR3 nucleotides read TGTGCCAGCAGCGCAACTAGCGGGGGTCCTCGTGAGCAGTTCTTC.